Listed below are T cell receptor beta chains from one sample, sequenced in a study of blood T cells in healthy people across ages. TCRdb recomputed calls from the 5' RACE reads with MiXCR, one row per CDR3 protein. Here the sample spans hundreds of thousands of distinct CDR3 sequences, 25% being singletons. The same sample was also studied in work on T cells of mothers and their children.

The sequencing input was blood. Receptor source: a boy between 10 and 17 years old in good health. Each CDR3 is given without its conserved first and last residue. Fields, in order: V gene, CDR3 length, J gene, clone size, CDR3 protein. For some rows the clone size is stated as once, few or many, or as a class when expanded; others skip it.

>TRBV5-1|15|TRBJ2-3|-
ASSWDGQGRVTDTQY
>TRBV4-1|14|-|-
ASSQESAPQSYEQY
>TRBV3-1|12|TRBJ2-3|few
ASSQLRALDTQY
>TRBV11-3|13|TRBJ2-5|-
ASSFVTSIQETQY
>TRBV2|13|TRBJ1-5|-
ASSENGRENQPQH
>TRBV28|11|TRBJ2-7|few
ASSLQASYEQY
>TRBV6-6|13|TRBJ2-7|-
ASSYSGTGNDEQY
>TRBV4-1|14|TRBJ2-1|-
ASSSLEGGTYNEQF
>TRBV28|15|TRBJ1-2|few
ASSLFARGETNYGYT
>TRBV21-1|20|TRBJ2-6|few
ASSSQLRDRVLPSSGANVLT